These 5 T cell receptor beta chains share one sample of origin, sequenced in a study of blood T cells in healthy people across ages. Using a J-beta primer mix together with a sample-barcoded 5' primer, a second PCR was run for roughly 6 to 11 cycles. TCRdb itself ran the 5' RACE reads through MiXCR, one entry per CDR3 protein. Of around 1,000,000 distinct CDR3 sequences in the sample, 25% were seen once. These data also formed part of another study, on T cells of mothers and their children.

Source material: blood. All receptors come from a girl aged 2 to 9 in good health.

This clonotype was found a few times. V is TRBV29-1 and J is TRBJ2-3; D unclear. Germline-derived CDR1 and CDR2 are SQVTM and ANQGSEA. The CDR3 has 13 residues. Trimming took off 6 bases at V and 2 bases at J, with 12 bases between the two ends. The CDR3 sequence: CSVNQPFTDTQYF. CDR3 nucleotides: TGCAGCGTCAACCAGCCTTTCACAGATACGCAGTATTTT.

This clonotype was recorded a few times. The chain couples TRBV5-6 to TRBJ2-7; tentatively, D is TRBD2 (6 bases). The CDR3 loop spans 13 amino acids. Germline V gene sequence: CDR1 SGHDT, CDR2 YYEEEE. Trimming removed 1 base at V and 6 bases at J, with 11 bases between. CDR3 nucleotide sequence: TGTGCCAGCAGCTTGACTAGCTCGGGCGAGCAGTACTTC. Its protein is CASSLTSSGEQYF.

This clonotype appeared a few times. The CDR3 DNA follows: TGTGCCACCGAGGCTGACTTGCAAGAGACCCAGTACTTC. Amino acids: CATEADLQETQYF. The chain carries TRBV2 and TRBJ2-5; D gene unclear. Trimming took off 10 bases at V and 2 bases at J, with 14 bases between the two ends. The CDR3 spans 13 residues. Germline V gene data show CDR1 as SNHLY and CDR2 as FYNNEI.

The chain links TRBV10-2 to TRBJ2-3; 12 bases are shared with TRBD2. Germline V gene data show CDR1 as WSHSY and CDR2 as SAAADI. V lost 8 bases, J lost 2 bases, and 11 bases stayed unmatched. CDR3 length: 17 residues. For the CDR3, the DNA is TGCGCCAGCGCAAACCAACTAGCGGGGGGAACCACAGATACGCAGTATTTT. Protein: CASANQLAGGTTDTQYF.

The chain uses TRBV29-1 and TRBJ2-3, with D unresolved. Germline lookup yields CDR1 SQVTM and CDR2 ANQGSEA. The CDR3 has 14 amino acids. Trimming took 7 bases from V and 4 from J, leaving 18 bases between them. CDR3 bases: TGCAGCGGGGTTCACTCCCTTAACCCAGATACGCAGTATTTT. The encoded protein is CSGVHSLNPDTQYF.